The 2 T cell receptor beta chains reported below all come from one sample, sequenced in a study of shared clonotypes between healthy human individuals. The table came from immunoSEQ multiplex PCR; TCRdb's copy has only in-frame clones and leaves some out. The data contain 600,000 to 800,000 clones, about two thirds of them singletons. Sequencing used memory CD4+ T cells sorted from blood. Subset: CD45RA-negative fraction. The receptor set was obtained from a woman younger than 45 in good health.

The chain has TRBV9 and TRBJ1-2, with 8 bases aligning to TRBD1. The V segment lost 3 bases and the J segment 4 bases; nucleotides outside the gene matches: 5. The CDR3 totals 14 residues. CDR1 and CDR2 from the germline V gene are SGDLS and YYNGEE. CDR3 DNA sequence: TGTGCCAGCAGCGCGAACAGGGGGACCTATGGCTACACCTTC. Its protein is CASSANRGTYGYTF.

V gene TRBV28 combines with J gene TRBJ2-3, with D hard to call. V was cut by 8 bases and J by 9 bases, with 18 bases left in between. The germline CDR1 and CDR2 sequences are MDHEN and SYDVKM. CDR3 length: 13 residues. The CDR3 bases are TGTGCCAGCGATCGGGCCGACCGGACCACGCAGTATTTT. Its protein is CASDRADRTTQYF.